Shown below are 13 T cell receptor beta chains from a single sample sequenced in a study of T cells in tumors after PD-1 blockade. Measured with immunoSEQ multiplex PCR; TCRdb has only the in-frame clones, and not every one. The sample records around 4,800 clones, roughly 75% being singletons. This material consisted of tumor tissue, taken before anti-PD-1 treatment. These receptors were obtained from a human donor with basal cell carcinoma.

The chain carries TRBV24-1 and TRBJ2-5; 7 bases match TRBD2. From germline, CDR1 is KGHDR and CDR2 SFDVKD. This CDR3 region has 15 residues. J lost 7 bases, V lost 4 bases, and 11 bases had no gene match. In DNA form, the CDR3 reads TGTGCCACCAGTGAACCAGACGGGGGGTTTGGGACCCAGTACTTC. As protein: CATSEPDGGFGTQYF.

This chain links TRBV25-1 with TRBJ1-4; D is possibly TRBD1 (5 bases). V was trimmed by 6 bases and J by 7 bases, leaving 18 bases between them. Germline-derived CDR1 and CDR2 are MGHDK and SYGVNS. The CDR3 is made up of 15 amino acids. CDR3 sequence reads: CASSLTAQGGEKLFF. The CDR3 DNA reads as TGTGCCAGCAGCCTAACCGCGCAGGGAGGTGAAAAACTGTTTTTT.

This rearrangement joins TRBV18 to TRBJ2-7, with a possible D match to TRBD2 (6 bases). The V and J ends lost 1 base and 3 bases respectively, with 7 bases between them. CDR3 size: 13 residues. Germline V gene sequence: CDR1 KGHSH, CDR2 LQKENI. The CDR3 sequence: CASSPQDYYEQYF. The CDR3 bases are TGTGCCAGCTCACCACAGGACTACTACGAGCAGTACTTC. The full variable domain, completed using reference TRBV18 and TRBJ2-7, is NAGVMQNPRHLVRRRGQEARLRCSPMKGHSHVYWYRQLPEEGLKFMVYLQKENIIDESGMPKERFSAEFPKEGPSILRIQQVVRGDSAAYFCASSPQDYYEQYFGPGTRLTVT.

In nucleotides, the CDR3 is TGTGCCAGCCCCTCGGGGGCCAACGTCCTGACTTTC. It encodes CASPSGANVLTF. V is TRBV27 and J is TRBJ2-6; D call uncertain. Germline CDR1 and CDR2: MNHEY and SMNVEV (reference sequence). CDR3 length equals 12 residues. V lost 8 bases to trimming and J lost 4 bases, with 6 bases between them.

V and J are TRBV6-2 or TRBV6-3 and TRBJ2-3; 8 bases are shared with TRBD2. There are 15 residues in the CDR3. Germline V CDR1 and CDR2: MNHEY, SVGEGT. J gave up 3 bases and V 6 bases, and 8 bases lay outside the gene matches. CDR3 bases: TGTGCCAGCAGCCGACCGGGACTAGGAACAGATACGCAGTATTTT. Encoded protein: CASSRPGLGTDTQYF.

The CDR3: CASSFYGGTDTQYF. CDR3 nucleotide sequence: TGTGCCAGCAGCTTTTATGGGGGCACAGATACGCAGTATTTT. The chain combines TRBV5-6 with TRBJ2-3; D remains unclear. This CDR3 has 14 residues. Looked up from germline, CDR1 is SGHDT and CDR2 is YYEEEE. Trimming took off 2 bases at V and 1 base at J, with 8 bases between the two ends. The full variable domain, its missing parts supplied by reference TRBV5-6 and TRBJ2-3, is DAGVTQSPTHLIKTRGQQVTLRCSPKSGHDTVSWYQQALGQGPQFIFQYYEEEERQRGNFPDRFSGHQFPNYSSELNVNALLLGDSALYLCASSFYGGTDTQYFGPGTRLTVL.

CDR3 residues: CASSPGLNTEAFF. The CDR3 region has the DNA TGTGCCAGCTCACCAGGGTTGAACACTGAAGCTTTCTTT. The gene calls are TRBV18 and TRBJ1-1, with D hard to call. CDR1 KGHSH and CDR2 LQKENI come from the germline V gene. V shed 2 bases and J shed 0 bases, with 4 bases lying between them. CDR3 length equals 13 residues.

By sample share, this clone is medium-sized. This rearrangement joins TRBV28 to TRBJ1-4; D is perhaps TRBD1 (5 bases). Trimming cost V 6 bases and J 13 bases, with 15 bases left between them. Germline CDR1 and CDR2: MDHEN and SYDVKM. The CDR3 is made up of 12 amino acids. The CDR3 protein is CASSTGTSRLFF. CDR3 sequence (DNA): TGTGCCAGCAGCACCGGGACGAGTCGACTGTTTTTT.

The chain links TRBV6-5 to TRBJ2-7, with 7 bases identical to TRBD1. The CDR3 contains 15 residues. Per germline, CDR1 MNHEY and CDR2 SVGAGI. After removal of 6 bases from V and 1 base from J, the junction contained 9 bases not matched to a gene. The CDR3 nucleotides read TGTGCCAGCAGACAACTAGGGGACAGATCCTACGAGCAGTACTTC. Its translation: CASRQLGDRSYEQYF.

The chain recombines TRBV5-5 with TRBJ1-6; perhaps TRBD1 as D (5 bases). This CDR3 is built from 13 residues. Germline CDR1 is SGHKS and CDR2 is YYEKEE (reference sequence). V lost 3 bases and J 10 bases, leaving 11 bases between the germline ends. The CDR3 here is CASSSGSASPLHF. CDR3 nucleotides: TGTGCCAGCAGCTCAGGGTCCGCATCACCCCTCCACTTT.

This clone was picked up a small number of times. The chain combines TRBV11-1 with TRBJ2-7; D perhaps matches TRBD2 (5 bases). The V gene lost 0 bases and the J gene lost 5 bases, with 8 bases spanning the gap. This CDR3 region has 13 residues. Germline CDR1 reads SGHAT; CDR2 reads FQDESV (reference sequence). CDR3 residues: CASSLALEDEQYF. CDR3 nucleotides: TGTGCCAGCAGCTTAGCGCTGGAGGACGAGCAGTACTTC.

The CDR3 spells CASSLETSNSPLHF. For the CDR3, the DNA is TGTGCCAGCAGTTTGGAGACTTCGAATTCACCCCTCCACTTT. The rearrangement uses TRBV9 and TRBJ1-6; D is ambiguous. Trimming took 5 bases from V and 7 from J, leaving 13 bases between them. The CDR3 is 14 residues long. Germline V CDR1 and CDR2: SGDLS, YYNGEE.

The gene calls are TRBV10-3 and TRBJ2-7; D tentatively fits TRBD1 or TRBD2 (5 bases each). Germline lookup yields CDR1 ENHRY and CDR2 SYGVKD. The CDR3 loop spans 14 amino acids. The V and J ends lost 4 bases and 7 bases respectively, with 17 bases between them. CDR3 region: CAISGDGELGEQYF. In DNA, the CDR3 is TGTGCCATCAGTGGGGACGGGGAGTTGGGGGAGCAGTACTTC.